Listed here are 23 T cell receptor beta chains from one sample, sequenced in a study of CD8+ T cells in alopecia areata. Indicated treatment: oral pan-JAK inhibitor, 5-10 mg twice daily. Extraction and reverse transcription of RNA yielded cDNA as the sequencing template. Libraries were prepared by immunoSEQ multiplex PCR; TCRdb keeps only in-frame clonotypes and omits some of them. The sample yields more than 110,000 clones, 82% seen once. The material sequenced was CD8+ T cells sorted from blood, taken at week 4, from a patient treated with tofacitinib. The receptors originated from a human donor with alopecia areata.

V and J are TRBV2 and TRBJ2-5; perhaps TRBD1 as D (5 bases). The J call may be wrong; the DNA end is better matched by TRBJ2-7. Per germline, CDR1 SNHLY and CDR2 FYNNEI. The CDR3 runs 13 residues. The CDR3 here is CASSLDTSYEQYF. The DNA for the CDR3 is TGTGCCAGCAGCCTGGACACTTCCTACGAGCAGTACTTC.

This chain uses TRBV29-1 with TRBJ1-2; TRBD1 matches at 12 bases. V lost 5 bases and J lost 4; bases outside the gene matches: 8. CDR1 is SQVTM, CDR2 ANQGSEA, per germline. This CDR3 contains 15 residues. CDR3 loop: CSVIWDRGRTYGYTF. CDR3 coding DNA: TGCAGCGTTATTTGGGACAGGGGGCGAACCTATGGCTACACCTTC.

A remark on this clone: Other DNA sequences in this sample translate to the same CDR3. J is TRBJ2-7 and V is TRBV19; D uncertain. Germline lookup yields CDR1 LNHDA and CDR2 SQIVND (reference sequence). CDR3 length: 12 residues. The V end was cut by 1 base, the J end by 5 bases, with 6 bases between. The CDR3: CASSIGSDEQYF. The CDR3 DNA is TGTGCCAGTAGTATAGGGTCCGACGAGCAGTACTTC.

V and J are TRBV4-2 and TRBJ2-7; D gene ambiguous. The CDR3 has 15 residues. V was trimmed by 0 bases and J by 4 bases, leaving 13 bases between them. Germline-derived CDR1 and CDR2 are LGHNA and YNFKEQ. For the CDR3, the DNA is TGTGCCAGCAGCCAAGATAGGTCCAGAGCATACGAGCAGTACTTC. Protein: CASSQDRSRAYEQYF.

In DNA form, the CDR3 reads TGTGCCAGCAGGAACCTTTGGATGGATCAGCCCCAGCATTTT. Its protein product is CASRNLWMDQPQHF. J is TRBJ1-5 and V is TRBV6-5; D unclear. Germline assignment: CDR1 MNHEY and CDR2 SVGAGI. The CDR3 consists of 14 residues. V was pared by 6 bases and J by 5 bases, with 14 bases between.

The gene calls are TRBV6-1 and TRBJ1-2, with D unclear. The CDR3 length is 11 residues. V lost 10 bases to trimming and J lost 2 bases, with 8 bases between them. CDR1 MNHNS and CDR2 SASEGT come from the germline V gene. As DNA, the CDR3 is TGTGCCACCATCTGGAACTATGGCTACACCTTC. This codes for CATIWNYGYTF.

The chain links TRBV29-1 to TRBJ2-1, with TRBD2 matching 9 bases. Per germline, CDR1 SQVTM and CDR2 ANQGSEA. V lost 8 bases and J lost 6; bases outside the gene matches: 11. CDR3 size: 14 residues. The CDR3 region has the DNA TGCAGCCAGTCGGGTAGCGGGGGTAGCAATGAGCAGTTCTTC. It translates to CSQSGSGGSNEQFF.

This clone was observed a few times. V is TRBV7-8 and J is TRBJ2-6, with D unresolved. The CDR3 is 18 residues long. V dropped 8 bases and J dropped 0 bases, with 20 bases sitting between them. The germline CDR1 and CDR2 sequences are SGHVS and FQNEAQ. This chain's CDR3 is CASARWGPRNSGANVLTF. The CDR3 DNA reads as TGTGCCAGCGCGAGATGGGGTCCGCGGAACTCTGGGGCCAACGTCCTGACTTTC.

This clone was recorded a few times. The V gene is TRBV18, the J gene TRBJ2-2, with D perhaps matching TRBD2 (6 bases). Trimming removed 6 bases from V and 2 bases from J, with 13 bases in between. Germline V gene data show CDR1 as KGHSH and CDR2 as LQKENI. The CDR3 has 15 amino acids. This chain's CDR3 is CASSLYGGNTGELFF. CDR3 DNA sequence: TGTGCCAGCTCTCTCTACGGGGGAAACACCGGGGAGCTGTTTTTT.

This chain links TRBV7-3 with TRBJ1-2; 9 bases match TRBD1. The CDR3 has 13 residues. With V trimmed by 6 bases and J by 8 bases, 7 bases remained unmatched. Looked up from germline, CDR1 is SGHTA and CDR2 is FQGTGA. The CDR3 nucleotides are TGTGCCAGCAGACCGGACAGGGGAAGCGGCTACACCTTC. Translation: CASRPDRGSGYTF.

The V and J genes are TRBV9 and TRBJ2-5; weak D call: TRBD2 (6 bases). The length of the CDR3 is 14 residues. Germline V gene data show CDR1 as SGDLS and CDR2 as YYNGEE. V lost 2 bases and J 2 bases, leaving 10 bases between the germline ends. CDR3 sequence (DNA): TGTGCCAGCAGCGTCGCTGGAGGGCAAGAGACCCAGTACTTC. Translating gives CASSVAGGQETQYF.

This chain connects TRBV29-1 to TRBJ2-7; D is perhaps TRBD1 (6 bases). Trimming shortened V by 0 bases and J by 3 bases, and 9 bases separated the two germline ends. The germline V gene has CDR1 SQVTM and CDR2 ANQGSEA. The CDR3 is 13 amino acids. The DNA for the CDR3 is TGCAGCGTTGAAGAAACAGGGTTCTACGAGCAGTACTTC. Its translation: CSVEETGFYEQYF.

This clone is a singleton in its sample. This chain links TRBV21-1 with TRBJ2-7; the table's D call TRBD2 went unverified against the DNA. TRBV21-1 is noted as a pseudogene. The length of the CDR3 is 12 residues. The CDR3 sequence: CASRLEGYEQYF. The CDR3 nucleotides read TGTGCCTCTCGACTCGAAGGATACGAGCAGTACTTC.

J is TRBJ2-5 and V is TRBV15; D remains ambiguous. Germline V gene lookup returns CDR1 LNHNV and CDR2 YYDKDF (reference sequence). There are 14 residues in the CDR3. With 0 bases removed from V and 5 bases from J, the gap between germline ends came to 10 bases. DNA of the CDR3: TGTGCCACCAGCAGAGATTCGGCCCTCGAGACCCAGTACTTC. Its protein product is CATSRDSALETQYF.

To note about this clone: Within the sample, other DNA sequences also encode this same CDR3. The chain has TRBV6-5 and TRBJ2-1; the match to TRBD1 covers 8 bases. Trimming at V came to 0 bases and at J to 7 bases, leaving 2 bases not matched to a gene. This CDR3 region has 14 residues. From germline, CDR1 is MNHEY and CDR2 SVGAGI. The CDR3 DNA is TGTGCCAGCAGTTACTCTACAGGGGGAAATGAGCAGTTCTTC. This sequence encodes CASSYSTGGNEQFF.

The rearrangement joins TRBV4-1 to TRBJ2-5; 11 bases fit TRBD1. Germline V gene sequence: CDR1 MGHRA, CDR2 YSYEKL. With V trimmed by 1 base and J by 2 bases, 0 bases remained unmatched. CDR3 size: 15 residues. CDR3 bases: TGCGCCAGCAGCCAAGGGGACAGGGGGCAAGAGACCCAGTACTTC. As protein: CASSQGDRGQETQYF.

This clone turned up a few times. The chain links TRBV14 to TRBJ2-1; 13 positions match TRBD2. The CDR3 spans 15 residues. V dropped 4 bases and J dropped 7; count of bases not matched to a gene: 4. The germline CDR1 and CDR2 sequences are SGHDN and FVKESK. The CDR3 reads CASSRLAGGLNEQFF. In nucleotides, the CDR3 is TGTGCCAGCAGCCGACTAGCGGGGGGTCTAAATGAGCAGTTCTTC. The full variable domain, in which reference TRBV14 and TRBJ2-1 provide the parts outside the CDR3, is EAGVTQFPSHSVIEKGQTVTLRCDPISGHDNLYWYRRVMGKEIKFLLHFVKESKQDESGMPNNRFLAERTGGTYSTLKVQPAELEDSGVYFCASSRLAGGLNEQFFGPGTRLTVL.

The V gene is TRBV5-4, the J gene TRBJ2-1; 9 bases map to TRBD2. The CDR3 is 14 residues long. V gave up 2 bases and J gave up 6 bases; unmatched junction bases: 3. Germline CDR1 is SGHNT and CDR2 is YYREEE (reference sequence). Here the CDR3 reads CASSFSGGINEQFF. DNA for the CDR3: TGTGCCAGCAGCTTTAGCGGGGGCATCAATGAGCAGTTCTTC.

The V call is TRBV7-9, the J call TRBJ2-3; D is uncertain. From germline, CDR1 is SEHNR and CDR2 FQNEAQ (reference sequence). The CDR3 totals 14 residues. The V gene lost 7 bases and the J gene lost 2 bases, with 13 bases spanning the gap. The DNA of the CDR3 is TGTGCCAGCATACAGTCGAGAGCCACAGATACGCAGTATTTT. This translates into CASIQSRATDTQYF.

This clone occurred many times. The V and J genes are TRBV7-8 and TRBJ1-2; the D is unclear. This CDR3 comprises 14 residues. The V and J ends lost 1 base and 2 bases respectively, with 8 bases between them. Germline loops: CDR1 SGHVS, CDR2 FQNEAQ. The CDR3 nucleotides read TGTGCCAGCAGCTTAGGGGTGGGAAACTATGGCTACACCTTC. Residues: CASSLGVGNYGYTF.

J is TRBJ2-7 and V is TRBV7-2; TRBD1 matches 8 bases. V trimming: 5 bases; J trimming: 3 bases; junction bases outside the gene matches: 6. In germline, CDR1 is SGHTA, CDR2 FQGNSA. The CDR3 length is 14 residues. CDR3 residues: CASSQLTGGYEQYF. The CDR3 DNA is TGTGCCAGCAGCCAGCTCACAGGGGGCTACGAGCAGTACTTC.

This clone has only a few counts. The V call is TRBV21-1, the J call TRBJ2-7; TRBD2 is the table's D call and was not checked against the DNA. TRBV21-1 is a known pseudogene. The CDR3 is made up of 13 amino acids. CDR3 residues: CASSKGGNYEQYF. The CDR3 DNA follows: TGTGCCAGCAGCAAAGGCGGCAACTACGAGCAGTACTTC.

The genes are TRBV27 and TRBJ2-2, with 10 bases aligning to TRBD2. This CDR3 spans 15 amino acids. V was pared by 6 bases and J by 6 bases, with 7 bases of the junction left unmatched. The germline V gene encodes CDR1 MNHEY and CDR2 SMNVEV (reference sequence). As DNA, the CDR3 is TGTGCCAGCAGCCGCAGCGGGGGGGCGGCCGGGGAGCTGTTTTTT. It codes for CASSRSGGAAGELFF.